This record concerns one T cell receptor beta chain sequence. In its sample, this clone was seen once. This clone's antigen is unknown. Base qualities are not provided; no much larger clone lies one nucleotide away. Library construction relied on the immunoSEQ multiplex PCR assay. A mixture of 60 forward primers for TCR Vbeta segments and 13 reverse primers for TCR Jbeta segments was used in the multiplex PCR. The CDR3 region of rearranged TCR beta genes was amplified from genomic DNA by a multiplex PCR assay. On the Illumina HiSeq System, the amplified TCR beta libraries were sequenced as 87-base-pair reads. In the original analysis: Across the roughly 600 repertoires, a later analysis counted approximately 75 million unique TCR beta chains, roughly 11 million of which were shared by at least two donors. To remove PCR and sequencing errors, raw reads were error-corrected and collapsed into unique sequences using a nearest-neighbor algorithm that merged closely related sequences. Alignment of CDR3 sequences to IMGT reference sequences was used to assign V, D and J gene segments. For a sequence to be retained, a match of at least six nucleotides was required to both a V gene segment and a J gene segment. A rearrangement counted as productive if the CDR3 had no stop codons and remained in frame with V and J, and every other rearrangement counted as non-productive. CDR3 was defined by IMGT convention, running from the second conserved V-encoded cysteine to the conserved J-encoded phenylalanine. Sequences without an unambiguous match to a single V gene segment were excluded from the earlier analysis of almost 600 of the donors. An earlier analysis of several hundred of the donors called V segments functional above 56.7% productive rearrangements and segregating when the between-donor standard deviation exceeded 5%. A statistical classification framework was built for diagnosing cytomegalovirus status from the catalog of TCR beta chain sequences. V and J gene assignment, in a later analysis, came from comparing TCR nucleotide sequences with IMGT/GENE-DB human TR gene sequences. The TCRdist pipeline was used in a later analysis to assign CDR3 sequences and most-parsimonious VDJ recombination scenarios. A later analysis defined each TCR beta chain by its CDR3 amino acid sequence plus V-gene family, and excluded reads lacking a unique V-gene family. To address suspected cross-contamination and a sequencing artifact, a later analysis removed around 590 highly shared, low-generation-probability nucleotide sequences. In a later analysis, a clonal expansion index for each public chain was calculated from normalized within-repertoire ranks of inferred template counts. In a later analysis, generation probabilities were computed with a VDJ recombination model fitted to out-of-frame rearrangements, and the resulting probabilities were checked against IGoR. Hypergeometric tests were used in a later analysis to score TCR-TCR, TCR-HLA and TCR-CMV co-occurrence, with a repertoire-size bias correction applied to the TCR pairs. In a later analysis, false discovery rates were estimated by permuting HLA or CMV assignments 20 times. In a later analysis, co-occurring TCRs were grouped using DBSCAN, with TCRdist sequence similarity added in when clustering inside HLA-allele-positive subsets. Repertoires with fewer than 30,000 or more than 120,000 public chains were left out of co-occurrence clustering, as were a few repertoires with anomalous nucleotide sharing. Here the immuneACCESS table is served through TCRdb, limited to in-frame sequences with V and J called. Missing clones are a known gap in these copies; in checked studies unresolved V genes cover under half, and the rest lacks a known reason. From that table come the V and J calls and clone size; the DNA was used to work out D and trimming. This sample is represented by 240,000 or so clones; about 81% of them were singletons. The ten largest make up around 8% of the sample.

This entry belongs to a study of cytomegalovirus exposure and HLA in healthy donors (dated by TCRdb to about 2017). Background on the whole study: In an earlier analysis of approximately 640 of the donors, approximately 300 Gb of sequence data and 95 million to 130 million unique TCR beta sequences from roughly 200 million T cells were reported. An early release covering some 640 HLA-typed donors comprised about 300 gigabases of sequencing data and around 86 million unique TCR sequences. The genetic ancestry cluster associated with self-reported Caucasian donors included about four fifths of the roughly 400 genotyped donors. The study aimed to test whether cataloging public T cell receptors could reveal signatures of past pathogen exposure. The study profiled the T cell repertoires of 666 subjects by immunosequencing and related them to cytomegalovirus serostatus. Along with the approximately 600-subject first cohort, a separate validation cohort of more than 90 different subjects was used. To predict cytomegalovirus infection status, the study combined high-throughput TCR immunosequencing, statistical association of individual TCRs with disease status, and machine learning. A later analysis re-analyzed previously published TCR beta repertoires from 550 to 700 donors and added high-resolution HLA genotyping to study TCR occurrence patterns. The later analysis used no new phenotypic data to find candidate immune exposures, relying instead on TCR beta sequences and their occurrence across donors. To decide whether each TCR beta V gene segment behaved as functional or pseudogenic, an earlier analysis of approximately 600 of the donors relied on high-throughput TCR beta sequencing. Donor age, sex, ethnicity and CMV serostatus were collected together with the repertoire data. In a later genetic analysis, genome-wide SNP genotypes for about 65% of the roughly 670 donors were used, and that subset was treated as a discovery cohort. All discovery cohort repertoires had been generated using a single sequencing platform. Both class I and class II loci were covered by HLA typing, at four-digit resolution. Typing coverage varied by locus: roughly 620-640 donors for A, B, C, DRB1 and DQB1; roughly 500 for DQA1; about 590 for DPA1; fewer than 480 for DPB1. Roughly five DR-DQ haplotypes were handled as single units for association and clustering because linkage in the cohort was strong. Across around 400 genotyped donors of the cohort, an average of roughly 250,000 unique TCR beta nucleotide sequences per donor were sequenced, and roughly 18% of those sequences were non-productive.

The paper's findings and limits, for the study overall: In vitro tests confirmed that three of the cytomegalovirus-associated TCR beta chains recognize cytomegalovirus antigens. According to a later analysis, parvovirus B19, influenza, CMV and Epstein-Barr virus appeared linked to several top co-occurrence clusters. Only TCR beta chains were sequenced in this cohort, and the absence of alpha or paired-chain data limited detectable features. The authors suggested that the approach could potentially be generalized to other disease states and immunological phenotypes. A later analysis found that TCR association rates varied across HLA loci, with DRB1 alleles showing the most associated TCRs and HLA-C alleles the fewest. In a later genetic analysis, fewer N-insertions in productive TCRs were reported among donors in an Asian-associated ancestry cluster than the roughly 700-donor mean. Specific HLA alleles were associated with about 17,000 TCR beta sequences at a false discovery rate of 0.05 in a later analysis. In a later analysis, most CMV-associated TCR beta chains were found to appear HLA-restricted, with HLA associations seemingly driven largely by CMV exposure. The study gave a list of around 170 TCR beta chains associated with cytomegalovirus. Sequencing depth was assumed to be roughly uniform across donors in the presence/absence analyses, though that assumption may not hold. Seventeen rarely observed V segments, including chromosome 9 orphons, were excluded from the earlier analysis of approximately 600 of the donors because counts were too low. Linkage disequilibrium might explain the correlated functional status among segregating V segments, but an unknown experimental factor could not be ruled out. Most TCR sequences were observed very rarely across donors, whereas some public TCRs were present in many individuals. For the cohort, immune exposure information was limited to CMV serostatus. A cluster of highly shared sequence variants was judged likely to be a technical artifact of the sequencing pipeline. Broadly in line with IMGT annotations, most TCR beta V segments showed up in productive rearrangements about 87% or about 30% of the time in an earlier analysis of approximately 640 of the donors. HLA typing was unavailable for some donors at each locus, so association tests used only the typed subset. A further reported finding was that TCR beta sequences accurately predicted the HLA-A and HLA-B alleles for most subjects in the first cohort. In a later analysis, HLA-associated TCR beta chains showed more clonal expansion and lower generation probabilities than non-associated chains that were equally common. In a later genetic analysis, a missense DCLRE1C variant was associated with V-gene and J-gene trimming of TCR beta chains, and the association was replicated in an independent cohort. The classifier was reported to diagnose cytomegalovirus status with high specificity and sensitivity in both the original cohort and the validation cohort. Some IMGT-functional V segments, including TRBV6-2 and TRBV6-3, could not be told apart with the 87-base-pair reads, so those segments were excluded. Strong co-occurrence of HLA alleles, especially DR and DQ, made assigning TCR associations to individual alleles difficult.

Based on the germline V gene, the CDR1 and CDR2 sequences are KGHSH and LQKENI. Its CDR3 holds 15 amino acids, cysteine through phenylalanine. Kept here is only the CDR3 DNA, which spans 45 bases and is read in frame from base 1. Trimmed from V: 3 bases; trimmed from J: 5 bases; junction bases lacking a gene match: 5. The cohort consisted of 670 or so healthy bone marrow donors. At the time of sampling, every cohort member was nominally healthy, though immune exposures that went unrecorded were likely present. The donor was CMV seropositive and belonged to the group of a few hundred seropositive cohort members. A peripheral blood sample was provided by each donor, and peripheral blood mononuclear cells were used for TCR beta sequencing. Genomic DNA extraction from the blood cell samples was performed with the Qiagen DNeasy Blood Extraction Kit.

Sequencing input: PBMCs. The chain joins TRBV18 to TRBJ1-4; 8 middle bases align to TRBD1. This clonotype was sampled from a woman aged 60-70 years in good health and CMV-seropositive. The CDR3 is CASSPGDRRNEKLFF. The DNA reads TGTGCCAGCTCACCTGGGGACAGGAGGAATGAAAAACTGTTTTTT.